What follows describes a single T cell receptor beta chain. Antigen: not known. The data originate from a study of glioma-infiltrating T cells after dendritic cell vaccination. Clones were read by immunoSEQ multiplex PCR, and TCRdb kept only the in-frame ones, dropping some. The sample contains over 65,000 clones, around 85% of which appear only once. This CDR3 spans 12 amino acids. The germline gives CDR1 MNHNY, CDR2 SVGAGI (reference sequence). V was shortened by 10 bases and J by 1 base, with 5 bases between the two germline ends. Stated time point: after dendritic cell vaccination, including at tumor progression/relapse. Study outcomes and limitations: Few patients contributed both blood and tumor specimens.

Source: blood, taken after dendritic cell vaccination. The chain combines TRBV6-6 with TRBJ2-6, with D unresolved. This TCR came from a human donor with glioblastoma. The CDR3 coding sequence is TGTGCCACCTCGTCTGGGGCCAACGTCCTGACTTTC. It is translated as CATSSGANVLTF.